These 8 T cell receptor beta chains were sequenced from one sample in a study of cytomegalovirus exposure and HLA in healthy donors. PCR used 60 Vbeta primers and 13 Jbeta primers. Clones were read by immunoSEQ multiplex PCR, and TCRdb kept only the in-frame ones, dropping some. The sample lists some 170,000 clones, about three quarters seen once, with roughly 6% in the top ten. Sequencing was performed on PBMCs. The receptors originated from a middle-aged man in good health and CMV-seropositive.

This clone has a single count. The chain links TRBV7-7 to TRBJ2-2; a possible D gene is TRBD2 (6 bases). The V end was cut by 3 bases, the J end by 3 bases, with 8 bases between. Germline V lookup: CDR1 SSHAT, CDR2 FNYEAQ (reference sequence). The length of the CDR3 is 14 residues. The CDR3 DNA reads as TGTGCCAGCAGCTTCTCTAGCGACACCGGGGAGCTGTTTTTT. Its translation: CASSFSSDTGELFF.

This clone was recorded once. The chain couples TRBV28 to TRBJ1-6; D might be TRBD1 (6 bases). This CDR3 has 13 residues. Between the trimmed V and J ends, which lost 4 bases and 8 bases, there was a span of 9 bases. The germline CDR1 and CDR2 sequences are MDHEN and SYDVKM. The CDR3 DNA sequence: TGTGCCAGCAGTTCCAGGGGCGATTCACCCCTCCACTTT. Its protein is CASSSRGDSPLHF.

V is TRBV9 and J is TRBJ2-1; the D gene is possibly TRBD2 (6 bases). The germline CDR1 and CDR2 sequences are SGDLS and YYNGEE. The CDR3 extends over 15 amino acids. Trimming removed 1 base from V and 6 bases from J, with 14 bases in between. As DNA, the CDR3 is TGTGCCAGCAGCGTACGGGGGAACTTAGGCAATGAGCAGTTCTTC. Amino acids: CASSVRGNLGNEQFF.

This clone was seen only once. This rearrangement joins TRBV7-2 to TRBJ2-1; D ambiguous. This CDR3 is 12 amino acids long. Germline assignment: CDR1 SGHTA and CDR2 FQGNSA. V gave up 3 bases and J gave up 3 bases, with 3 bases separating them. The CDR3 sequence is CASSFVYNEQFF. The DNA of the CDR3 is TGTGCCAGCAGCTTCGTCTACAATGAGCAGTTCTTC.

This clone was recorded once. CDR3 region: CASSSERGYNEQFF. CDR3 bases: TGTGCCAGCAGCTCGGAGCGGGGGTACAATGAGCAGTTCTTC. The chain links TRBV5-4 to TRBJ2-1; 8 bases line up with TRBD2. From germline, CDR1 is SGHNT and CDR2 YYREEE (reference sequence). V trimming: 3 bases; J trimming: 4 bases; junction bases outside the gene matches: 3. The CDR3 spans 14 residues.

CDR3 DNA: TGTGCCAGTAGTCCAAGACAGGGGGCTAATGAAAAACTGTTTTTT. This gives the protein CASSPRQGANEKLFF. The chain recombines TRBV19 with TRBJ1-4; 9 bases are shared with TRBD1. The germline V gene encodes CDR1 LNHDA and CDR2 SQIVND (reference sequence). This CDR3 has 15 amino acids. With V trimmed by 5 bases and J by 3 bases, 4 bases remained unmatched.

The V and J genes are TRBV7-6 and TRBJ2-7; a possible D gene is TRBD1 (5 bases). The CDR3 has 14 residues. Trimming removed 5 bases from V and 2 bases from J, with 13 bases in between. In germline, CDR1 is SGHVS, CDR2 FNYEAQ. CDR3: CASSPPGSPYEQYF. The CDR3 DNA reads TGTGCCAGCAGCCCCCCAGGGTCCCCCTACGAGCAGTACTTC.

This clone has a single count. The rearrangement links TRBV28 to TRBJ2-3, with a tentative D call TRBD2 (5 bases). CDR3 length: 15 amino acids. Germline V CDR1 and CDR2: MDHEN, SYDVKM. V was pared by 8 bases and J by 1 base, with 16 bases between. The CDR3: CASGDSRRGTDTQYF. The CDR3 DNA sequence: TGTGCCAGCGGTGACTCCCGGCGGGGCACAGATACGCAGTATTTT.